These 22 T cell receptor beta chains were sequenced from one sample in a study of blood T cell repertoires in COVID-19. The assay was immunoSEQ multiplex PCR, and TCRdb's table has in-frame clones only and misses some. This table holds 250,000 to 300,000 clones, over 70% found once. Sample: peripheral blood. These receptors were taken from a woman aged 70-85 years with COVID-19, enrolled during active disease.

This chain joins TRBV19 and TRBJ2-1; 10 bases fit TRBD2. CDR1 and CDR2 from the germline V gene are LNHDA and SQIVND (reference sequence). Losses at the gene ends were 9 bases for V and 0 bases for J; bases not matched to a gene: 5. This CDR3 is built from 15 residues. The CDR3 sequence is CASGGLADSYNEQFF. CDR3 nucleotides: TGTGCCAGCGGAGGACTAGCGGACTCCTACAATGAGCAGTTCTTC.

V gene TRBV19 combines with J gene TRBJ2-3; 9 bases are shared with TRBD2. CDR3 length: 16 residues. Trimming removed 5 bases from V and 1 base from J; junction bases left unmatched: 7. Germline V gene data show CDR1 as LNHDA and CDR2 as SQIVND (reference sequence). DNA for the CDR3: TGTGCCAGTAGTGGCTTAGCGGGAGTTGGCACAGATACGCAGTATTTT. This codes for CASSGLAGVGTDTQYF.

The J gene is TRBJ1-1, the V gene TRBV30; D perhaps matches TRBD1 (6 bases). CDR3 length: 14 amino acids. Trimming removed 3 bases at V and 0 bases at J, with 11 bases between. The germline V gene has CDR1 GTSNPN and CDR2 SVGIG (reference sequence). The CDR3 reads CAWSDGQLNTEAFF. DNA of the CDR3: TGTGCCTGGAGCGATGGACAGCTGAACACTGAAGCTTTCTTT.

The chain uses TRBV9 and TRBJ2-2, with D possibly matching TRBD1 (6 bases). Per the germline V gene, CDR1 is SGDLS and CDR2 is YYNGEE. Trimming shortened V by 3 bases and J by 2 bases, and 14 bases separated the two germline ends. This CDR3 region has 16 residues. For the CDR3, the DNA is TGTGCCAGCAGCGAGCAGACCGGGACAAACACCGGGGAGCTGTTTTTT. It yields the protein CASSEQTGTNTGELFF.

The V gene is TRBV24-1, the J gene TRBJ2-3, with 7 bases fitting TRBD1. V dropped 9 bases and J dropped 0; count of bases not matched to a gene: 5. This CDR3 is built from 14 residues. The germline V gene has CDR1 KGHDR and CDR2 SFDVKD. This chain's CDR3 is CATEQGPSTDTQYF. The DNA of the CDR3 is TGTGCCACCGAACAGGGGCCAAGCACAGATACGCAGTATTTT.

This sequence joins TRBV7-2 and TRBJ2-7, with 9 bases fitting TRBD1. The CDR3 has 14 residues. Per germline, CDR1 SGHTA and CDR2 FQGNSA. Unmatched junction bases numbered 4, after V lost 5 bases and J lost 2 bases. The CDR3 loop is CASSRDRVTYEQYF. The DNA for the CDR3 is TGTGCCAGCAGCCGGGACAGGGTGACCTACGAGCAGTACTTC.

In nucleotides, the CDR3 is TGTGCCAGCAGTGAATTGACAGGGGGGTACGAGCAGTACTTC. This gives the protein CASSELTGGYEQYF. The rearrangement joins TRBV6-1 to TRBJ2-7, with 9 bases matching TRBD1. Trimming took 2 bases from V and 4 from J; bases not matched to a gene: 3. This CDR3 is 14 amino acids long. Germline-derived CDR1 and CDR2 are MNHNS and SASEGT.

Here the CDR3 reads CASSLDRGRKTQYF. The CDR3 DNA reads TGTGCCAGCAGCTTAGATAGGGGCAGAAAGACCCAGTACTTC. The chain uses TRBV11-2 and TRBJ2-5; possible D gene TRBD1, 5 bases. V lost 0 bases to trimming and J lost 6 bases, with 11 bases between them. This CDR3 has 14 amino acids. Germline CDR1 and CDR2: SGHAT and FQNNGV.

This sequence joins TRBV25-1 and TRBJ1-2, with D maybe TRBD1 (5 bases). Trimming took off 3 bases at V and 7 bases at J, with 12 bases between the two ends. This CDR3 has 13 amino acids. Germline V gene sequence: CDR1 MGHDK, CDR2 SYGVNS. The DNA for the CDR3 is TGTGCCAGCAGTGACTGGGGGGACCGTGGCTACACCTTC. Protein: CASSDWGDRGYTF.

V is TRBV12-3 or TRBV12-4 and J is TRBJ2-7; D might be TRBD1 (5 bases). V lost 5 bases and J lost 6, with 14 bases in between. This CDR3 has 13 amino acids. CDR3 sequence reads: CASSPQGPFEQYF. The CDR3 DNA reads as TGTGCCAGCAGTCCCCAGGGTCCGTTCGAGCAGTACTTC.

This chain connects TRBV6-4 to TRBJ2-1; 11 positions match TRBD2. Germline V gives CDR1 MRHNA, CDR2 SNTAGT. Losses at the gene ends were 4 bases for V and 7 bases for J; bases not matched to a gene: 9. The CDR3 is 16 amino acids. The CDR3 protein is CASSVPSGRIINEQFF. DNA of the CDR3: TGTGCCAGCAGTGTCCCTAGCGGGAGGATAATAAATGAGCAGTTCTTC.

A note on this clone: This sample includes further DNA sequences coding for the same CDR3. V is TRBV18 and J is TRBJ1-2, with D possibly being TRBD1 (5 bases). Deletions cut 0 bases from V and 2 bases from J, with 10 bases between. Germline values: CDR1 KGHSH, CDR2 LQKENI. This CDR3 is 15 amino acids long. This CDR3 is CASSPPGLRNYGYTF. CDR3 bases: TGTGCCAGCTCACCACCGGGACTCCGGAACTATGGCTACACCTTC.

The chain carries TRBV7-2 and TRBJ1-2; the match to TRBD1 covers 8 bases. Per the germline V gene, CDR1 is SGHTA and CDR2 is FQGNSA. The CDR3 is 16 amino acids. V shed 5 bases, J shed 5 bases, and the junction held 13 bases outside the gene matches. CDR3 sequence reads: CASSISPGGALYGYTF. CDR3 sequence (DNA): TGTGCCAGCAGCATCAGCCCAGGGGGCGCTCTATATGGCTACACCTTC.

This chain uses TRBV7-2 with TRBJ1-2; no definite D call. The length of the CDR3 is 12 residues. Germline CDR1 SGHTA, CDR2 FQGNSA. Trimming took off 5 bases at V and 7 bases at J, with 11 bases between the two ends. In DNA form, the CDR3 reads TGTGCCAGCAGCACCAGTGAGGTTGGCTACACCTTC. Its protein is CASSTSEVGYTF.

This chain uses TRBV7-8 with TRBJ2-3, with 13 bases fitting TRBD2. J was trimmed by 5 bases and V by 5 bases; bases with no gene match: 7. CDR3 length: 16 amino acids. Germline assignment: CDR1 SGHVS and CDR2 FQNEAQ. CDR3 sequence reads: CASSRPGTSGIDTQYF. The DNA for the CDR3 is TGTGCCAGCAGCCGGCCCGGGACTAGCGGGATAGATACGCAGTATTTT.

This clone turned up a few times. The rearrangement links TRBV7-9 to TRBJ1-1; D possibly corresponds to TRBD1 (6 bases). The V gene lost 4 bases and the J gene lost 2 bases, with 14 bases spanning the gap. The CDR3 runs 15 residues. Germline assignment: CDR1 SEHNR and CDR2 FQNEAQ (reference sequence). The CDR3 spells CASSYDRNRNTEAFF. CDR3 sequence (DNA): TGTGCCAGCAGCTACGACAGGAACCGAAACACTGAAGCTTTCTTT.

The J gene is TRBJ1-6, the V gene TRBV18, with no clear D. V was clipped by 3 bases and J by 8 bases, with 11 bases between them. The germline gives CDR1 KGHSH, CDR2 LQKENI. The CDR3 extends over 14 amino acids. CDR3 in amino acids: CASSPSSGDSPLHF. The DNA for the CDR3 is TGTGCCAGCTCACCCTCCAGCGGCGATTCACCCCTCCACTTT.

The gene calls are TRBV4-2 and TRBJ2-7; D is unclear. Germline V gene data show CDR1 as LGHNA and CDR2 as YNFKEQ. The CDR3 sequence is 15 residues long. Trimming removed 0 bases from V and 6 bases from J, with 15 bases in between. CDR3 sequence reads: CASSQDRSSLSEQYF. The CDR3 DNA follows: TGTGCCAGCAGCCAAGATCGTAGTAGCCTCAGCGAGCAGTACTTC.

The gene calls are TRBV28 and TRBJ1-1; TRBD1 might be the D (5 bases). Trimming took off 1 base at V and 4 bases at J, with 13 bases between the two ends. The CDR3 contains 15 residues. CDR1 and CDR2 (germline): MDHEN, SYDVKM. In DNA form, the CDR3 reads TGTGCCAGCAGTTTATTCGGGGGGAAGGGCACTGAAGCTTTCTTT. Translated, it gives CASSLFGGKGTEAFF.

This chain uses TRBV5-6 with TRBJ2-7; TRBD1 might be the D (6 bases). The germline V gene encodes CDR1 SGHDT and CDR2 YYEEEE. This CDR3 spans 13 amino acids. V was cut by 3 bases and J by 5 bases, with 12 bases left in between. The CDR3 nucleotides are TGTGCCAGCAGCTACCTTGGGGGCGACGAGCAGTACTTC. Translation gives CASSYLGGDEQYF.

The CDR3 region is CASSMNSLGELFF. CDR3 bases: TGTGCCAGCAGTATGAACAGCCTCGGGGAGCTGTTTTTT. This chain connects TRBV6-5 to TRBJ2-2; D gene uncertain. V gave up 5 bases and J gave up 7 bases, with 11 bases separating them. The CDR3 contains 13 residues. Germline CDR1 reads MNHEY; CDR2 reads SVGAGI.

This clone was counted between two and nine times. CDR3 loop: CAWSVQAYQPQHF. CDR3 DNA sequence: TGTGCCTGGAGTGTACAGGCATATCAGCCCCAGCATTTT. The chain recombines TRBV30 with TRBJ1-5; the D gene is possibly TRBD1 (5 bases). Trimming removed 0 bases from V and 5 bases from J, with 8 bases in between. The CDR3 has 13 residues. Looked up from germline, CDR1 is GTSNPN and CDR2 is SVGIG (reference sequence).